Listed here are 27 T cell receptor beta chains from one sample, sequenced in a study of blood T cells in healthy people across ages. With a J-beta primer mix and a sample-barcoded 5' primer, a second PCR ran roughly 6 to 11 cycles. TCRdb re-derived calls from the 5' RACE reads in MiXCR, one entry per CDR3 protein. The repertoire holds around 670,000 distinct CDR3 sequences, about 30% seen once, with around 14% in the top ten. The sample comprised blood. The receptors shown here come from a woman over 75 in good health.

As for this clonotype: A read error is possible here, since a much larger clone lies one base away. The genes are TRBV14 and TRBJ2-7; no firm D call. Germline V gene sequence: CDR1 SGHDN, CDR2 FVKESK. Between the trimmed V and J ends, which lost 1 base and 7 bases, there was a span of 11 bases. The CDR3 is 13 residues long. The CDR3 protein is CASSQVLGHEQYF. The DNA for the CDR3 is TGTGCCAGCAGCCAAGTTCTCGGTCATGAGCAGTACTTC.

V gene TRBV3-1 combines with J gene TRBJ2-7; possible D gene TRBD1, 5 bases. Looked up from germline, CDR1 is LGHDT and CDR2 is YNNKEL (reference sequence). The length of the CDR3 is 14 residues. Trimming removed 4 bases at V and 2 bases at J, with 12 bases between. The CDR3 loop reads CASSLRQSTYEQYF. The CDR3 DNA follows: TGTGCCAGCAGCCTTCGACAGAGTACCTACGAGCAGTACTTC.

This clonotype was seen many times. The CDR3 is CAISADLQSSGNTIYF. DNA of the CDR3: TGTGCCATCAGTGCGGACCTTCAGAGCTCTGGAAACACCATATATTTT. The V call is TRBV10-3, the J call TRBJ1-3; unclear D gene. V gave up 4 bases and J gave up 0 bases, with 13 bases separating them. The CDR3 length is 16 residues. Germline V CDR1 and CDR2: ENHRY, SYGVKD.

In its sample, this clonotype was seen once. V usage is TRBV6-5 and J usage is TRBJ2-7; the match to TRBD1 covers 8 bases. V lost 6 bases, J lost 5 bases, and 6 bases stayed unmatched. CDR1 and CDR2 (germline): MNHEY, SVGAGI. The CDR3 covers 13 residues. For the CDR3, the DNA is TGTGCCAGCAGCCTAGGACAGGGCCACGAGCAGTACTTC. This gives the protein CASSLGQGHEQYF.

In regard to this clonotype: The germline gene is not matched at one end of the junction; a read error may be the cause. CDR3 loop: CVSSPTGPSYNEQYF. Written as DNA, the CDR3 is TGCGTCAGCAGCCCAACAGGGCCCTCCTACAATGAGCAGTACTTC. The chain carries TRBV7-2 and TRBJ2-1, with D perhaps TRBD1 (6 bases). The J call is doubtful: the DNA matches TRBJ2-7 better. The CDR3 covers 15 residues. Germline lookup yields CDR1 SGHTA and CDR2 FQGNSA.

J is TRBJ2-3 and V is TRBV7-2; unclear D gene. Germline CDR1 is SGHTA and CDR2 is FQGNSA. The CDR3 is 14 residues long. Trimming left V 2 bases short and J 4 bases short, with 10 bases between. CDR3 amino acids: CASSLFATSDTQYF. The CDR3 DNA sequence: TGTGCCAGCAGCTTATTCGCAACCTCAGATACGCAGTATTTT. Using reference TRBV7-2 and TRBJ2-3 for the parts outside the CDR3, the full variable domain is GAGVSQSPSNKVTEKGKDVELRCDPISGHTALYWYRQSLGQGLEFLIYFQGNSAPDKSGLPSDRFSAERTGGSVSTLTIQRTQQEDSAVYLCASSLFATSDTQYFGPGTRLTVL.

The chain couples TRBV20-1 to TRBJ2-7, with a weak D call TRBD2 (8 bases). The germline V gene has CDR1 DFQATT and CDR2 SNEGSKA (reference sequence). Trimming pared 3 bases from V and 2 bases from J, leaving 17 bases between. The CDR3 totals 15 residues. The CDR3 spells CSARIAGRGPYEQYF. CDR3 DNA sequence: TGCAGTGCTAGGATAGCGGGGAGGGGGCCCTACGAGCAGTACTTC.

This clonotype was observed a few times. This rearrangement joins TRBV19 to TRBJ2-1; D gene uncertain. Germline CDR1 reads LNHDA; CDR2 reads SQIVND (reference sequence). Trimming took 1 base from V and 4 from J, leaving 14 bases between them. The CDR3 loop spans 16 amino acids. CDR3 sequence reads: CASSIVGAGAYNEQFF. Here the CDR3 DNA reads TGTGCCAGTAGTATAGTAGGTGCAGGAGCTTACAATGAGCAGTTCTTC.

This clonotype occurred a few times. This rearrangement joins TRBV7-2 to TRBJ2-5, with 9 bases that match TRBD1. Germline V gives CDR1 SGHTA, CDR2 FQGNSA. This CDR3 is built from 15 residues. V lost 3 bases, J lost 5 bases, and 7 bases stayed unmatched. The CDR3 DNA reads as TGTGCCAGCAGCTTGTGGGGGACAGGGACGGAGACCCAGTACTTC. Protein: CASSLWGTGTETQYF. Filled out from reference TRBV7-2 and TRBJ2-5, the complete variable domain reads GAGVSQSPSNKVTEKGKDVELRCDPISGHTALYWYRQSLGQGLEFLIYFQGNSAPDKSGLPSDRFSAERTGGSVSTLTIQRTQQEDSAVYLCASSLWGTGTETQYFGPGTRLLVL.

This clonotype has only a few counts. The rearrangement joins TRBV9 to TRBJ2-1, with D tentatively TRBD2 (5 bases). This CDR3 comprises 16 residues. The ends were cut back, 0 bases at V and 0 bases at J, with 10 bases in the middle. Germline V lookup: CDR1 SGDLS, CDR2 YYNGEE. Written as DNA, the CDR3 is TGTGCCAGCAGCGTAGCTCCCGGGATCTCCTACAATGAGCAGTTCTTC. The encoded protein is CASSVAPGISYNEQFF.

This chain links TRBV7-2 with TRBJ1-5; TRBD1 might be the D (5 bases). This CDR3 is built from 13 residues. Trimming pared 4 bases from V and 9 bases from J, leaving 13 bases between. The germline V gene encodes CDR1 SGHTA and CDR2 FQGNSA. CDR3 sequence (DNA): TGTGCCAGCAGCTCGGGACCGTTAAGGCCCCAGCATTTT. This sequence encodes CASSSGPLRPQHF.

The J gene is TRBJ1-1, the V gene TRBV14, with 7 bases fitting TRBD1. Germline loops: CDR1 SGHDN, CDR2 FVKESK. This CDR3 has 15 amino acids. The J segment lost 3 bases and the V segment lost 0 bases, leaving 4 bases of the junction unmatched. The CDR3 nucleotides read TGTGCCAGCAGCCAAGAACGACAGGGCCACACTGAAGCTTTCTTT. Protein: CASSQERQGHTEAFF.

This clonotype appeared many times. The rearrangement uses TRBV4-3 and TRBJ2-3; the D call may be TRBD1 or TRBD2 (5 bases each). Trimming took off 1 base at V and 1 base at J, with 12 bases between the two ends. CDR1 and CDR2 from the germline V gene are LGHNA and YSLEER. This CDR3 comprises 16 residues. The CDR3 sequence is CASSQGGGLRTDTQYF. Written as DNA, the CDR3 is TGCGCCAGCAGCCAAGGGGGCGGGCTCCGCACAGATACGCAGTATTTT.

This clonotype was observed a few times. This chain uses TRBV27 with TRBJ1-1; 10 nucleotides line up with TRBD1. The CDR3 has 15 residues. From germline, CDR1 is MNHEY and CDR2 SMNVEV (reference sequence). J lost 3 bases, V lost 5 bases, and 6 bases had no gene match. The CDR3 region has the DNA TGTGCCAGCAGTCCCGGGGACAGGGGTTACACTGAAGCTTTCTTT. Amino acid sequence: CASSPGDRGYTEAFF.

In regard to this clonotype: Sequence at one end of the junction differs from germline and may be a read error. The J gene is TRBJ1-4, the V gene TRBV12-3 or TRBV12-4, with TRBD1 identical over 8 bases. The CDR3 runs 14 residues. DNA for the CDR3: TGTGCCTGCAGCCCGACAGGGGAGAATGAAAAACTGTTTTTT. Its protein product is CACSPTGENEKLFF.

For this clonotype: One base away lies a much larger clone, so this may be a sequencing read error. V is TRBV4-1 and J is TRBJ2-1; D is uncertain. The length of the CDR3 is 12 residues. CDR1 is MGHRA and CDR2 is YSYEKL in the germline V gene. DNA for the CDR3: TGCACCAGCAGCCAAGATTGGTTGAAGCAGTTCTTC. This encodes CTSSQDWLKQFF.

This clonotype was seen many times. V is TRBV28 and J is TRBJ2-7, with a tentative D call TRBD1 (6 bases). The CDR3 runs to 14 residues. CDR1 is MDHEN, CDR2 SYDVKM, per germline. V dropped 2 bases and J dropped 6 bases, with 14 bases sitting between them. The CDR3 region has the DNA TGTGCCAGCAGTTTAATAGGGGCCAGGGGCGAGCAGTACTTC. Encoded protein: CASSLIGARGEQYF.

This clonotype was seen at least ten times. This chain connects TRBV5-1 to TRBJ2-5, with 9 bases lining up with TRBD1. The CDR3 is 16 residues long. Germline values: CDR1 SGHRS, CDR2 YFSETQ. V gave up 2 bases and J gave up 2 bases; unmatched junction bases: 7. The CDR3 DNA reads as TGCGCCAGCAGCTTTGCGGACAGGGGAATTCAAGAGACCCAGTACTTC. It yields the protein CASSFADRGIQETQYF.

On this clonotype itself: The conserved final phenylalanine or tryptophan is absent from the CDR3, which likely points to a read error. The chain employs TRBV2 and TRBJ1-5; TRBD1 aligns across 7 bases. The CDR3 sequence is 13 residues long. Germline lookup yields CDR1 SNHLY and CDR2 FYNNEI. V lost 7 bases, J lost 7 bases, and 7 bases stayed unmatched. The CDR3 DNA sequence: TGTGCCAGCATGAGGGGGCGCGGGCAGCCCCAGCATTGT. This encodes CASMRGRGQPQHC.

The V and J genes are TRBV18 and TRBJ2-1, with 8 bases lining up with TRBD1. The junction had 4 bases not matched to a gene; V was cut back by 4 bases and J by 8 bases. The CDR3 sequence is 13 residues long. Germline CDR1 and CDR2: KGHSH and LQKENI. In DNA, the CDR3 is TGTGCCAGCTCACAGGACAGGGAGGATGAGCAGTTCTTC. It specifies CASSQDREDEQFF.

This clonotype was recorded once. This rearrangement joins TRBV29-1 to TRBJ2-7, with no clear D. Per the germline V gene, CDR1 is SQVTM and CDR2 is ANQGSEA. This CDR3 region has 13 residues. V dropped 4 bases and J dropped 0 bases, with 10 bases sitting between them. The CDR3 sequence is CSVATTVSYEQYF. CDR3 bases: TGCAGCGTTGCCACGACTGTCTCCTACGAGCAGTACTTC.

This chain links TRBV11-2 with TRBJ1-1; D unresolved. This CDR3 is built from 15 residues. Germline loops: CDR1 SGHAT, CDR2 FQNNGV. Trimming removed 0 bases from V and 2 bases from J, with 10 bases in between. CDR3 in amino acids: CASSLEGGINTEAFF. The CDR3 DNA follows: TGTGCCAGCAGCTTAGAGGGCGGAATTAACACTGAAGCTTTCTTT.

The chain carries TRBV30 and TRBJ2-1, with TRBD2 matching over 10 bases. Trimming cost V 0 bases and J 4 bases; bases outside gene matches: 3. This CDR3 is 15 amino acids long. Germline V gene data show CDR1 as GTSNPN and CDR2 as SVGIG (reference sequence). In DNA form, the CDR3 reads TGTGCCTGGAGTGTAAGAGCGGGGGGGTACAATGAGCAGTTCTTC. It encodes CAWSVRAGGYNEQFF. Based on the CDR3 plus reference TRBV30 and TRBJ2-1, the full variable domain is SQTIHQWPATLVQPVGSPLSLECTVEGTSNPNLYWYRQAAGRGLQLLFYSVGIGQISSEVPQNLSASRPQDRQFILSSKKLLLSDSGFYLCAWSVRAGGYNEQFFGPGTRLTVL.

This clonotype occurred many times. J is TRBJ1-1 and V is TRBV20-1; 10 bases match TRBD1. The V segment lost 5 bases and the J segment 4 bases; nucleotides outside the gene matches: 7. This CDR3 has 14 residues. Per germline, CDR1 DFQATT and CDR2 SNEGSKA (reference sequence). CDR3 nucleotides: TGCAGTGCTCCGGGACAGGGGTCGGTCACTGAAGCTTTCTTT. Translating it yields CSAPGQGSVTEAFF.

This clonotype was seen repeatedly, ten times or more. V usage is TRBV7-2 and J usage is TRBJ2-5, with 11 positions matching TRBD1. Germline V gene sequence: CDR1 SGHTA, CDR2 FQGNSA. Trimming cost V 5 bases and J 4 bases; bases outside gene matches: 6. The CDR3 runs 15 residues. CDR3 sequence reads: CASSKDRGPGETQYF. As DNA, the CDR3 is TGTGCCAGCAGCAAGGACAGGGGGCCTGGAGAGACCCAGTACTTC.

This clonotype was observed a few times. The chain links TRBV20-1 to TRBJ1-2, with no clear D. V lost 6 bases to trimming and J lost 8 bases, with 13 bases between them. The CDR3 has 11 residues. Germline-derived CDR1 and CDR2 are DFQATT and SNEGSKA (reference sequence). For the CDR3, the DNA is TGCAGTGCCCGGGCGGTAGAGGGCTACACCTTC. Amino acid sequence: CSARAVEGYTF.

As to this clonotype: A much larger clone is a single base away; this may be a read error. The rearrangement joins TRBV5-1 to TRBJ2-2; D is possibly TRBD1 or TRBD2 (6 bases each). The CDR3 is 14 amino acids. The germline CDR1 and CDR2 sequences are SGHRS and YFSETQ. The V end lost 3 bases, the J end lost 5 bases, and 11 bases lay between the germline ends. Here the CDR3 DNA reads TGCGCCAGCAGCTGGGGGGCGCGGACCGGGGAGCTGTTTTTT. Protein: CASSWGARTGELFF. Filled out from reference TRBV5-1 and TRBJ2-2, the complete variable domain reads KAGVTQTPRYLIKTRGQQVTLSCSPISGHRSVSWYQQTPGQGLQFLFEYFSETQRNKGNFPGRFSGRQFSNSRSEMNVSTLELGDSALYLCASSWGARTGELFFGEGSRLTVL.